These 14 T cell receptor beta chains share one sample of origin, sequenced in a study of regulatory T cells in long-lasting Graves disease (dated by TCRdb to 2020 to 2023). The library came from multiplex PCR. Reads for this sample came from an Illumina HiSeq 4000. To build TCR beta libraries, CDR3 regions were amplified by Arm-PCR using iRepertoire HTBI primers. TCRdb reprocessing: public reads trimmed at Q25 with fastp, clones called with MiXCR, in-frame beta chains kept. Identical CDR3 protein sequences are pooled into one entry, listed with their most common genes and DNA. The sample data list 400,000 to 500,000 distinct CDR3 sequences, and less than 25% of these were observed just once. Roughly 8% of the sample is held by the ten biggest clonotypes. The time point label for this specimen denotes: persistent/refractory GD, antithyroid drugs over 5 years with positive TRAb. For both TCR sequencing and RNA sequencing, RNA was extracted from PBMCs using TRIzol.

Specimen: peripheral blood mononuclear cells (PBMCs), collected when the disease was refractory, from a patient treated with antithyroid drugs. Source of these receptors: a female donor with Graves disease.

This clonotype came up many times. The rearrangement joins TRBV27 to TRBJ2-7, with TRBD1 matching over 11 bases. Per germline, CDR1 MNHEY and CDR2 SMNVEV (reference sequence). The CDR3 extends over 14 amino acids. The J segment lost 7 bases and the V segment lost 5 bases, leaving 7 bases of the junction unmatched. CDR3 protein: CASSPWTGGREQYF. CDR3 nucleotide sequence: TGTGCCAGCAGTCCCTGGACAGGGGGCAGGGAGCAGTACTTC.

The chain carries TRBV5-5 and TRBJ2-2, with D possibly being TRBD2 (7 bases). The CDR3 length is 20 residues. CDR1 and CDR2 from the germline V gene are SGHKS and YYEKEE (reference sequence). V gave up 3 bases and J gave up 4 bases, with 28 bases separating them. The CDR3 DNA reads TGTGCCAGCAGCTCGTGGGGGGGGCCCCTAGCGGCGAGTGGCACCGGGGAGCTGTTTTTT. Amino acid sequence: CASSSWGGPLAASGTGELFF.

This clonotype appeared a few times. This rearrangement joins TRBV19 to TRBJ2-2, with 8 bases matching TRBD1. The V gene's germline CDR1 is LNHDA and CDR2 SQIVND (reference sequence). CDR3 length: 16 amino acids. The trim removed 6 bases at V and 2 bases at J, leaving 8 bases unmatched. The CDR3, as DNA: TGTGCCAGTAGCTCTTGGACAGGGTTAAACACCGGGGAGCTGTTTTTT. Translating gives CASSSWTGLNTGELFF.

The V and J genes are TRBV6-1 and TRBJ2-2, with 7 bases fitting TRBD1. V trimming: 3 bases; J trimming: 3 bases; junction bases outside the gene matches: 7. This CDR3 is 16 amino acids long. Germline-derived CDR1 and CDR2 are MNHNS and SASEGT. CDR3 residues: CASSDQGVLDTGELFF. CDR3 in DNA: TGTGCCAGCAGTGACCAGGGGGTGCTGGACACCGGGGAGCTGTTTTTT.

This clonotype came up a few times. The V call is TRBV5-8, the J call TRBJ2-5, with 9 bases lining up with TRBD1. V gave up 3 bases and J gave up 4 bases; unmatched junction bases: 10. The CDR3 length is 16 residues. The V gene's germline CDR1 is SGHTS and CDR2 YDEGEE. CDR3 in amino acids: CASSSWDRADPETQYF. Written as DNA, the CDR3 is TGTGCCAGCAGCTCCTGGGACAGGGCGGATCCAGAGACCCAGTACTTC.

This clonotype was observed a handful of times. The chain recombines TRBV20-1 with TRBJ1-1; 8 nucleotides line up with TRBD1. The CDR3 consists of 13 residues. V shed 3 bases, J shed 0 bases, and the junction held 0 bases outside the gene matches. Per the germline V gene, CDR1 is DFQATT and CDR2 is SNEGSKA (reference sequence). The CDR3: CSARTGVNTEAFF. CDR3 in DNA: TGCAGTGCTAGGACAGGGGTGAACACTGAAGCTTTCTTT.

The chain has TRBV20-1 and TRBJ2-7, with D perhaps matching TRBD1 (6 bases). This CDR3 has 12 residues. Trimming removed 6 bases from V and 0 bases from J, with 9 bases in between. The germline CDR1 and CDR2 sequences are DFQATT and SNEGSKA (reference sequence). CDR3 region: CSAKGDSYEQYF. CDR3 DNA: TGCAGTGCGAAGGGGGACTCCTACGAGCAGTACTTC.

As concerns this clonotype: Possible read error: a much larger clone is one base away. Here the CDR3 omits its conserved ending phenylalanine or tryptophan, so a read error is the likely source. CDR3 nucleotides: TGTGCCAGCAATACCTTCGGTCTCGCCACTGAAGCTTTCCTT. Residues: CASNTFGLATEAFL. The chain is built from TRBV19 and TRBJ1-1; D gene unclear. The CDR3 is made up of 14 amino acids. The germline V gene has CDR1 LNHDA and CDR2 SQIVND (reference sequence). The V and J ends lost 9 bases and 4 bases respectively, with 18 bases between them.

In this sample, this clonotype turned up many times. This chain connects TRBV6-1 to TRBJ1-1; D is uncertain. The CDR3 is 15 amino acids. V was trimmed by 6 bases and J by 0 bases, leaving 14 bases between them. The germline V gene encodes CDR1 MNHNS and CDR2 SASEGT. In DNA form, the CDR3 reads TGTGCCAGCAGCGGCGTAGGAGGGTTGAACACTGAAGCTTTCTTT. This gives the protein CASSGVGGLNTEAFF.

This clonotype occurred a few times. The V call is TRBV19, the J call TRBJ2-7, with a weak D call TRBD2 (7 bases). CDR1 LNHDA and CDR2 SQIVND come from the germline V gene (reference sequence). V lost 3 bases and J 4 bases, leaving 13 bases between the germline ends. This CDR3 contains 14 residues. CDR3 residues: CASSMKGGPYEQYF. The CDR3 coding sequence is TGTGCCAGTAGTATGAAGGGGGGGCCTTACGAGCAGTACTTC.

V usage is TRBV4-2 and J usage is TRBJ2-7; no clear D. Trimming left V 0 bases short and J 2 bases short, with 11 bases between. The CDR3 spans 15 residues. In germline, CDR1 is LGHNA, CDR2 YNFKEQ. The CDR3: CASSQDHQSTYEQYF. CDR3 sequence (DNA): TGTGCCAGCAGCCAAGATCACCAGAGTACCTACGAGCAGTACTTC.

This clonotype was seen many times. The V and J genes are TRBV6-9 and TRBJ2-2; TRBD1 is a possible D gene (5 bases). Germline CDR1 is MNHGY and CDR2 is SVAAGI. V was cut by 4 bases and J by 1 base, with 10 bases left in between. The CDR3 has 15 residues. CDR3 DNA: TGTGCCAGCAGTTCAGGACATTTGAACACCGGGGAGCTGTTTTTT. Its protein is CASSSGHLNTGELFF.

There are many counts of this clonotype. The rearrangement uses TRBV29-1 and TRBJ1-2; D unresolved. V lost 2 bases and J 4 bases, leaving 11 bases between the germline ends. Per the germline V gene, CDR1 is SQVTM and CDR2 is ANQGSEA. This CDR3 region has 13 residues. The CDR3 DNA follows: TGCAGCGTTGAATCGAGGTCTGTCTATGGCTACACCTTC. This codes for CSVESRSVYGYTF.

This clonotype was recorded at least ten times. The chain joins TRBV30 to TRBJ2-7; D unclear. The V end lost 5 bases, the J end lost 5 bases, and 10 bases lay between the germline ends. The germline CDR1 and CDR2 sequences are GTSNPN and SVGIG (reference sequence). The length of the CDR3 is 11 residues. CDR3 residues: CAWRPWDEQYF. The CDR3 coding sequence is TGTGCCTGGCGGCCTTGGGACGAGCAGTACTTC. Filled out from reference TRBV30 and TRBJ2-7, the complete variable domain reads SQTIHQWPATLVQPVGSPLSLECTVEGTSNPNLYWYRQAAGRGLQLLFYSVGIGQISSEVPQNLSASRPQDRQFILSSKKLLLSDSGFYLCAWRPWDEQYFGPGTRLTVT.